This T cell receptor beta chain was identified in a study of neurological immune-mediated disorders. Notes on the study in general: None of the CDR3 amino acid sequences of expanded clones were shared across subjects, and this suggested private repertoires in all groups.

Trimming cost V 9 bases and J 3 bases, with 17 bases left between them. The V gene's germline CDR1 is ENHRY and CDR2 SYGVKD. The CDR3 is 14 residues long. This clonotype was observed at least ten times. The antigen is not known. TCRdb redid the calling of the 5' RACE reads with MiXCR, one entry per CDR3 protein. Of around 30,000 distinct CDR3 sequences listed, about 4.8% are singletons. Volunteers at a blood bank in Maryland, USA, were the healthy controls. This chain uses TRBV10-3 with TRBJ1-2, with TRBD1 as a possible D gene (6 bases). The clonotype originates from a man between 18 and 29 years old in good health. Sequences were obtained from PBMCs. Here the CDR3 reads CAISRQASDYGYTF. The DNA of the CDR3 is TGTGCCATTTCAAGACAGGCCTCAGACTATGGCTACACCTTC.